The T cell receptor beta chain under discussion was sequenced for a study of regulatory T cells in long-lasting Graves disease. Overall study findings and caveats: Graves' patients with persistent disease showed TCR diversity lower than patients newly diagnosed.

In building TCR beta libraries, iRepertoire HTBI primers were used together with Arm-PCR of CDR3 regions. As originally analysed: Identification of gene segments yielded some 62 TRBV and about 15 TRBJ across samples. TCRdb reprocessed the multiplex PCR reads via MiXCR and lists one record per CDR3 protein. The V and J calls and clone size come from TCRdb's table, not from the authors' own analysis. The sample contains approximately 480,000 distinct CDR3 sequences, 15% to 20% of which appear only once. This clonotype was recorded at least ten times. Its specificity is not known. Stated time point: newly diagnosed GD, antithyroid drugs for less than 3 months. From RNA extracted from PBMCs, the TCR library was made. Enrollment of patients was through an endocrinology department in Xi'an, China. This CDR3 is 16 amino acids long. From germline, CDR1 is DFQATT and CDR2 SNEGSKA (reference sequence). Trimming took 0 bases from V and 1 from J; bases not matched to a gene: 9.

The same sample was also studied in work on T cells in Graves' hyperthyroidism and ophthalmopathy.

Specimen: peripheral blood mononuclear cells (PBMCs), collected at new diagnosis, from a patient treated with antithyroid drugs. The sequence was obtained from a man aged 35-49 years with Graves disease. V gene TRBV20-1 combines with J gene TRBJ2-7; the match to TRBD2 covers 7 bases. CDR3 residues: CSAREPLGRGSYEQYF. The CDR3 bases are TGCAGTGCTAGAGAGCCCCTGGGGAGGGGATCCTACGAGCAGTACTTC.